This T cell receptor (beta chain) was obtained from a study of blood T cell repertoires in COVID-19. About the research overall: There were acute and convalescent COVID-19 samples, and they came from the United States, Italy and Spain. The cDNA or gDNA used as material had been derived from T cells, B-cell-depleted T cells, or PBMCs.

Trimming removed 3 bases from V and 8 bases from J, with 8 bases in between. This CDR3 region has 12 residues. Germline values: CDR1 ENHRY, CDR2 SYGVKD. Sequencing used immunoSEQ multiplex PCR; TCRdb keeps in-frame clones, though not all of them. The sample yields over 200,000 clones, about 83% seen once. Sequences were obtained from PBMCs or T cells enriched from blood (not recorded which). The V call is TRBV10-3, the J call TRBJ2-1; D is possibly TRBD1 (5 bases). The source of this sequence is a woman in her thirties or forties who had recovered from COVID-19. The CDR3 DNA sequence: TGTGCCATCAGTGACAGGGTCGATGAGCAGTTCTTC. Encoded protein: CAISDRVDEQFF.